This is a list of T cell receptor beta chains from one sample in a study of T cells after yellow fever vaccination. TCRdb re-called the 5' RACE reads through MiXCR, storing one row per CDR3 protein. The data show some 500,000 distinct CDR3 sequences, about 13% seen once. The specimen was PBMCs, collected on the day of the yellow fever booster vaccination. The receptors here all came from a man younger than 40 who received the YFV17D yellow fever vaccine. CDR3s include the opening cysteine and the closing phenylalanine or tryptophan. D genes are given only for firm matches. Clone sizes are given selectively: once, few, many, or a class where the clone is expanded.

d_gene: .; v_gene: TRBV19; j_gene: TRBJ2-5; abundance: few; CDR3nt: TGTGCCAGTAGGGGTTGGGGGGATCAAGAGACCCAGTACTTC; CDR3aa: CASRGWGDQETQYF
d_gene: TRBD2; v_gene: TRBV20-1; j_gene: TRBJ2-1; abundance: .; CDR3nt: TGCAGTGCTAGAGGCTTGGGACTAGCGGGAGTCCATGAGCAGTTCTTC; CDR3aa: CSARGLGLAGVHEQFF
d_gene: .; v_gene: TRBV6-5; j_gene: TRBJ2-1; abundance: many; CDR3nt: TGTGTCAGCTTCGCGAACCGGGAGCAGTTCTTC; CDR3aa: CVSFANREQFF
d_gene: .; v_gene: TRBV6-5; j_gene: TRBJ2-7; abundance: .; CDR3nt: TGTGCCAGCAGTTTGAGGGGGTGGTATGACGAGCAGTACTTC; CDR3aa: CASSLRGWYDEQYF
d_gene: TRBD1; v_gene: TRBV29-1; j_gene: TRBJ2-3; abundance: .; CDR3nt: TGCAGCGTCCGGGAGACGGGACAGGGTGCAGATACGCAGTATTTT; CDR3aa: CSVRETGQGADTQYF
d_gene: .; v_gene: TRBV5-1; j_gene: TRBJ1-2; abundance: .; CDR3nt: TGCGCCAGCAGCTTGGCCGACAACATCTATGGCTACACCTTC; CDR3aa: CASSLADNIYGYTF
d_gene: TRBD1; v_gene: TRBV7-3; j_gene: TRBJ1-2; abundance: few; CDR3nt: TGTGCCAGCAGCTTAGACAGGGCGAGCGGCTACACCTTC; CDR3aa: CASSLDRASGYTF
d_gene: .; v_gene: TRBV11-1; j_gene: TRBJ2-1; abundance: .; CDR3nt: TGTGCCAGCAGCTGGGGGGGCGGGGCAAATGGGGAGGTCCCGAATGAGCAGTTCTTC; CDR3aa: CASSWGGGANGEVPNEQFF
d_gene: TRBD2; v_gene: TRBV20-1; j_gene: TRBJ2-1; abundance: .; CDR3nt: TGCAGTGCTAGACAAAGACTAGCGGCCTCCTACAATGAGCAGTTCTTC; CDR3aa: CSARQRLAASYNEQFF
d_gene: .; v_gene: TRBV4-3; j_gene: TRBJ2-5; abundance: few; CDR3nt: TGCGCCAGCAGCCAAGACCCTGAGGGAGAGACCCAGTACTTC; CDR3aa: CASSQDPEGETQYF
d_gene: TRBD2; v_gene: TRBV6-5; j_gene: TRBJ2-1; abundance: .; CDR3nt: TGTGCCAGCAGTTACCCCGGGACTAGCGGTGACGGCTACAATGAGCAGTTCTTC; CDR3aa: CASSYPGTSGDGYNEQFF
d_gene: .; v_gene: TRBV12-3/TRBV12-4; j_gene: TRBJ1-6; abundance: .; CDR3nt: TGTGCCAGCAGTTTGACAGAAGGTTCACCCCTCCACTTT; CDR3aa: CASSLTEGSPLHF
d_gene: .; v_gene: TRBV27; j_gene: TRBJ2-1; abundance: .; CDR3nt: TGTGCCAGCAAGTTGAGCTCCTACAATGAGCAGTTCTTC; CDR3aa: CASKLSSYNEQFF
d_gene: .; v_gene: TRBV3-1; j_gene: TRBJ2-7; abundance: .; CDR3nt: TGTGCCAGCTGCCAAGAAGGGACACCAGCCTACGAGCAGTACTTC; CDR3aa: CASCQEGTPAYEQYF
d_gene: .; v_gene: TRBV15; j_gene: TRBJ1-1; abundance: many; CDR3nt: TGTGCCACCAGCTCCCGGGGGAGCACTGAAGCTTTCTTT; CDR3aa: CATSSRGSTEAFF